This TCR beta chain was captured in a study of blood T cells in healthy people across ages (dated by TCRdb to 2013 to 2016). Regarding the complete study: In model experiments, template switching captured about one uniquely barcoded TCR beta cDNA molecule for every two T cells. Using deep sequencing normalized with unique cDNA molecular identifiers, the study measured how TCR beta repertoire diversity changes with age. Four age groups were formed from the donors: young (average about 15 years), middle-aged (approximately 39), aged (roughly 58) and long-lived (approximately 78). To avoid experimental bias, donors of different ages were distributed randomly across sequencing lanes. For two donors (one aged 18 to 30 and one aged 80 or older), the study analyzed two additional independent replicas of 1 million unique cDNA reads from the same blood draw. Summary of the overall study and its limitations: There was a strong correlation between observed TCR beta diversity and the percentage of naive T cells measured by flow cytometry. Estimates of total diversity from one million sequenced T cells were regarded as lower bounds and underestimates. Compared with the aged group, more naive CD4+ T cells, fewer expanded clones and increased TCR diversity were shown by the long-lived group, suggesting age selection. Because profiling used bulk unsorted PBMCs, naive and antigen-experienced compartments could not be compared conclusively. Observed TCR beta diversity per million T cells fell roughly linearly with age, and a significant reduction was already apparent by age roughly 40. Donor CMV infection status was unknown, potentially confounding age-related changes in expanded clonotypes.

The method behind the library was 5' RACE. The second PCR ran for roughly 7 to 12 cycles and used a J-beta primer mix along with a sample-barcoded 5' primer. Each TCR beta cDNA molecule received a unique molecular identifier from a template-switch 5' adaptor carrying 12 random nucleotides. Each sample yielded at least 3 million CDR3-containing paired-end reads. All of the RNA was converted into first-strand cDNA using the Mint cDNA synthesis kit, with a TRBC-specific oligonucleotide serving as the primer. After uracil-DNA glycosylase treatment, a first 18-cycle PCR used universal primers M1SS and BC2_uni_R on all cDNA. In the original analysis: Each sample was normalized by randomly selecting 1 million high-quality reads, each carrying a distinct molecular identifier. Reads sharing molecular identifiers were discarded rather than binned into consensus sequences. MiTCR, run with a Q25 quality threshold and the strictest error-elimination algorithm, handled CDR3 identification, clonotype clustering and error correction. A nonparametric unseen species model using Euler transformation provided a lower-bound estimate of total TCR beta diversity. TCRdb applied fastp at Q25 and MiXCR to the public reads, then kept only in-frame beta chains. Rows merge per CDR3 protein into single entries with the most common DNA and genes. Here the V and J calls rest on TCRdb's processing, not on the authors' analysis. The table for this sample lists around 2 million distinct CDR3 sequences; 30% to 40% of them were counted only once. Approximately 22% of the sample goes to the ten largest clones.

The donors were roughly 39 Caucasian individuals from Russia, aged roughly 6 to 100 years, who were systemically healthy. About 10 milliliters of peripheral blood were drawn from each donor into EDTA-treated Vacutainer tubes. PBMCs were isolated by Ficoll-Paque density-gradient centrifugation, with at least 6 million obtained per sample. Total RNA, at least 6 micrograms per sample, was extracted from PBMCs with Trizol reagent. The percentages of naive CD45RAhigh/CD27high T cells were determined by flow cytometry on a PBMC aliquot from every donor. This clonotype was counted between two and nine times. The antigen it recognizes is unknown. The sample holds no much larger clone one base away, and base qualities are not on file. The cysteine opens and the phenylalanine closes a CDR3 of 14 amino acids. Only the CDR3 region is kept as DNA, spanning 42 bases read in frame from base 1. V was cut back by 8 bases and J by 1 base, leaving a gap of 18 bases between them. CDR1 and CDR2 (DFQATT, SNEGSKA) derive from the germline V gene (reference sequence).

The TCR comes from a human donor in good health. The chain uses TRBV20-1 and TRBJ2-7; the D segment may tentatively be TRBD1 or TRBD2, each giving 5 matched bases. The material sequenced was blood. The CDR3 is CSTEGRRGSYEQYF. Here is the DNA: TGCAGTACCGAGGGGAGAAGGGGATCCTACGAGCAGTACTTC.